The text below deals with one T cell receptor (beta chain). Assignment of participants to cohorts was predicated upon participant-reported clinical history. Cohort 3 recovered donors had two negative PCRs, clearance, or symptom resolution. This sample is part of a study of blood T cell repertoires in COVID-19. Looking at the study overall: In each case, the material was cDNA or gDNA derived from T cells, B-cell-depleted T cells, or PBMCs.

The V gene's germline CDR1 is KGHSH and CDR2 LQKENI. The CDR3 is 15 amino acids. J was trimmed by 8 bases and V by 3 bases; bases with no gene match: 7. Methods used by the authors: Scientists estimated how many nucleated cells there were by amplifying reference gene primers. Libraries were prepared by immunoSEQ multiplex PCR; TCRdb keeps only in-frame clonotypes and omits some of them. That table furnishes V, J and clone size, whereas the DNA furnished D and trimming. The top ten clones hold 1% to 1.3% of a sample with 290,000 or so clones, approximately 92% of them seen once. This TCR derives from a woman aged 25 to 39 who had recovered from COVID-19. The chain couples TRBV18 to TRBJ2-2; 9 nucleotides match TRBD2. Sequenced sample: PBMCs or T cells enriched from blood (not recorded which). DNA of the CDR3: TGTGCCAGCTCACCGGGACTAGCCCTCGGAGGGGAGCTGTTTTTT. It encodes CASSPGLALGGELFF.